A single T cell receptor (beta chain) is shown here with its context. Its antigen remains unidentified. This sample was included in a study of cytomegalovirus exposure and HLA in healthy donors. On the study more broadly: Ancestry clustering placed 70% to 90% of more than 350 genotyped donors in the Caucasian-associated cluster.

Findings and limits, study-wide: Productive rates of about 87% or about 30% were seen for most TCR beta V segments in an earlier analysis. Excluded: some indistinguishable V segments such as TRBV6-2 and TRBV6-3.

V was cut by 8 bases and J by 3 bases, with 10 bases left in between. This CDR3 is built from 12 residues. Germline CDR1 reads GTSNPN; CDR2 reads SVGIG (reference sequence). PCR involved 60 Vbeta and 13 Jbeta primers. Repertoires were generated with immunoSEQ multiplex PCR, while TCRdb's copy carries only in-frame clones and drops some. The sample yields 130,000 to 150,000 clones, 80% seen once. This TCR was recovered from a young man in good health and CMV-seronegative. The specimen was PBMCs. The chain has TRBV30 and TRBJ1-4; TRBD1 is a possible D gene (5 bases). The CDR3 DNA reads TGTGCCGGGGCAGGGCCTAATGAAAAACTGTTTTTT. Translating gives CAGAGPNEKLFF. The full variable domain, rest sourced from reference TRBV30 and TRBJ1-4, is SQTIHQWPATLVQPVGSPLSLECTVEGTSNPNLYWYRQAAGRGLQLLFYSVGIGQISSEVPQNLSASRPQDRQFILSSKKLLLSDSGFYLCAGAGPNEKLFFGSGTQLSVL.